These 20 T cell receptor beta chains originate from one sample sequenced in a study of blood T cell repertoires in COVID-19. Assay: immunoSEQ multiplex PCR; the TCRdb copy retains only in-frame clones and omits some. Here the sample spans around 310,000 clones, about nine tenths being singletons. Sample: peripheral blood. These TCRs come from a woman in her 30s with COVID-19, enrolled during active disease.

The sample holds one count of this clone. Other DNA sequences of this sample code for an identical CDR3. Here the CDR3 reads CASSGQANSPLHF. CDR3 in DNA: TGTGCCAGCAGTGGACAGGCAAATTCACCCCTCCACTTT. The rearrangement joins TRBV2 to TRBJ1-6; TRBD1 is a possible D gene (6 bases). V dropped 4 bases and J dropped 7 bases, with 8 bases sitting between them. CDR3 length: 13 residues. Germline CDR1 is SNHLY and CDR2 is FYNNEI.

The rearrangement uses TRBV13 and TRBJ1-4; D not certain. Trimming left V 0 bases short and J 2 bases short, with 4 bases between. This CDR3 has 14 residues. Germline CDR1 reads PRHDT; CDR2 reads FYEKMQ (reference sequence). CDR3 sequence: CASSLGRTNEKLFF. Here the CDR3 DNA reads TGTGCCAGCAGCTTAGGACGGACTAATGAAAAACTGTTTTTT. Combining the CDR3 with reference TRBV13 and TRBJ1-4 gives the whole variable domain AAGVIQSPRHLIKEKRETATLKCYPIPRHDTVYWYQQGPGQDPQFLISFYEKMQSDKGSIPDRFSAQQFSDYHSELNMSSLELGDSALYFCASSLGRTNEKLFFGSGTQLSVL.

The chain has TRBV9 and TRBJ2-1, with 13 bases matching TRBD2. V shed 3 bases, J shed 9 bases, and the junction held 6 bases outside the gene matches. This CDR3 has 15 residues. Per germline, CDR1 SGDLS and CDR2 YYNGEE. The CDR3 nucleotides read TGTGCCAGCAGCGGCGGACTAGCGGGAGAGTCTGAGCAGTTCTTC. Translating it yields CASSGGLAGESEQFF.

The sample holds a few counts of this clone. The V call is TRBV3-1 (or the pseudogene TRBV3-2), the J call TRBJ2-1; the D gene is possibly TRBD2 (5 bases). The CDR3 length is 15 residues. Per the germline V gene, CDR1 is LGHDT and CDR2 is YNNKEL (reference sequence). The V end was cut by 1 base, the J end by 4 bases, with 11 bases between. CDR3 residues: CASSQGSGGYNEQFF. CDR3 DNA sequence: TGTGCCAGCAGCCAAGGATCGGGCGGGTACAATGAGCAGTTCTTC.

V is TRBV6-2 or TRBV6-3 and J is TRBJ2-7, with 12 bases fitting TRBD1. With 6 bases clipped from V and 6 bases from J, the junction kept 6 bases outside the gene matches. Germline V gene data show CDR1 as MNHEY and CDR2 as SVGEGT. CDR3 length: 14 residues. This CDR3 reads CASSPGQGAREQYF. For the CDR3, the DNA is TGTGCCAGCAGCCCGGGACAGGGGGCGCGCGAGCAGTACTTC.

V and J are TRBV5-1 and TRBJ2-5; a weak D match, TRBD1 (6 bases). V gave up 2 bases and J gave up 2 bases, with 16 bases separating them. CDR1 and CDR2 (germline): SGHRS, YFSETQ. This CDR3 comprises 16 residues. The DNA for the CDR3 is TGCGCCAGCAGCTTCGGACAGATTTGGGTTCAAGAGACCCAGTACTTC. Translating it yields CASSFGQIWVQETQYF.

The V gene is TRBV2, the J gene TRBJ2-7; 7 positions agree with TRBD2. After removal of 6 bases from V and 0 bases from J, the junction contained 8 bases not matched to a gene. The CDR3 has 15 residues. Germline assignment: CDR1 SNHLY and CDR2 FYNNEI. The CDR3 nucleotides are TGTGCCAGCAGAGCGGGACCCGGCGACTCCTACGAGCAGTACTTC. This codes for CASRAGPGDSYEQYF.

J is TRBJ2-3 and V is TRBV30, with a possible D match to TRBD2 (6 bases). CDR3 length: 14 amino acids. From germline, CDR1 is GTSNPN and CDR2 SVGIG (reference sequence). V lost 4 bases, J lost 1 base, and 12 bases lay in between. Written as DNA, the CDR3 is TGTGCCTGGACCGGGGGTCTCGGCACAGATACGCAGTATTTT. Its protein is CAWTGGLGTDTQYF.

This clone appeared a single time. V is TRBV4-3 and J is TRBJ1-4, with unresolved D. This CDR3 has 15 amino acids. Germline V gene sequence: CDR1 LGHNA, CDR2 YSLEER. V lost 1 base to trimming and J lost 5 bases, with 11 bases between them. Written as DNA, the CDR3 is TGCGCCAGCAGCCAAGGACGCGGTCCCAATGAAAAACTGTTTTTT. Its protein product is CASSQGRGPNEKLFF.

The CDR3 spells CAVSSGTVEQYF. Here the CDR3 DNA reads TGTGCCGTCTCTAGCGGGACGGTCGAGCAGTACTTC. The V call is TRBV6-5, the J call TRBJ2-7, with 9 bases aligning to TRBD2. V dropped 11 bases and J dropped 6; count of bases not matched to a gene: 8. Germline loops: CDR1 MNHEY, CDR2 SVGAGI. CDR3 length: 12 residues.

In this sample, this clone turned up a few times. The chain employs TRBV7-3 and TRBJ2-1; 9 bases agree with TRBD2. V gave up 4 bases and J gave up 9 bases; unmatched junction bases: 7. Germline values: CDR1 SGHTA, CDR2 FQGTGA. The CDR3 contains 14 residues. The CDR3 DNA sequence: TGTGCCAGCAGCTCCAGGGGGACTAGCAGTGAGCAGTTCTTC. As protein: CASSSRGTSSEQFF.

This sequence joins TRBV11-3 and TRBJ1-4; tentatively, D is TRBD1 (6 bases). CDR1 SGHNT and CDR2 YENEEA come from the germline V gene. This CDR3 has 15 amino acids. V lost 1 base, J lost 14 bases, and 20 bases lay in between. CDR3 nucleotide sequence: TGTGCCAGCAGCTTAGTCGGGACAATGGGGCTAGATCTGTTTTTT. It encodes CASSLVGTMGLDLFF.

The CDR3 is CASSQSQGALVEAFF. The CDR3, as DNA: TGTGCCAGCAGTCAGAGTCAGGGGGCTTTGGTTGAAGCTTTCTTT. The chain couples TRBV28 to TRBJ1-1, with TRBD1 identical over 8 bases. CDR3 length equals 15 residues. In germline, CDR1 is MDHEN, CDR2 SYDVKM. The V and J ends lost 5 bases and 7 bases, in that order; junction bases with no gene match: 12.

The chain is built from TRBV7-4 and TRBJ2-7, with 7 bases that match TRBD2. With V trimmed by 5 bases and J by 7 bases, 17 bases remained unmatched. Looked up from germline, CDR1 is SGHVT and CDR2 is SQSDAQ. This CDR3 has 16 amino acids. CDR3 sequence: CASSPVGRGSPLEQYF. The CDR3 nucleotides are TGTGCCAGCAGCCCAGTAGGACGCGGGAGCCCTCTGGAGCAGTACTTC.

J is TRBJ1-2 and V is TRBV24-1; 11 bases match TRBD1. CDR3 length: 14 amino acids. V was clipped by 5 bases and J by 6 bases; unmatched bases: 4. The germline gives CDR1 KGHDR, CDR2 SFDVKD. This chain's CDR3 is CATSAPGQGDGYTF. As DNA, the CDR3 is TGTGCCACCAGTGCCCCGGGACAGGGGGATGGCTACACCTTC.

The genes are TRBV28 and TRBJ2-1, with 11 nucleotides matching TRBD2. This CDR3 contains 15 residues. V lost 3 bases, J lost 9 bases, and 7 bases stayed unmatched. Germline CDR1 is MDHEN and CDR2 is SYDVKM. CDR3 in DNA: TGTGCCAGCAGTTTTGAACTAGCGGGAGCTTCTGAGCAGTTCTTC. Residues: CASSFELAGASEQFF.

The J gene is TRBJ2-2, the V gene TRBV5-5, with 14 bases lining up with TRBD2. The ends lost 0 bases at V and 1 base at J; junction bases unmatched: 2. The CDR3 totals 18 residues. Per germline, CDR1 SGHKS and CDR2 YYEKEE (reference sequence). CDR3 sequence: CASSLGLAGGGNTGELFF. The CDR3 nucleotides are TGTGCCAGCAGCTTGGGACTAGCGGGAGGGGGGAACACCGGGGAGCTGTTTTTT.

This chain links TRBV28 with TRBJ2-7; 8 nucleotides line up with TRBD2. The CDR3 runs 16 residues. V lost 5 bases and J lost 2; bases outside the gene matches: 11. In germline, CDR1 is MDHEN, CDR2 SYDVKM. The CDR3 protein is CASSLPRGGSPYEQYF. CDR3 bases: TGTGCCAGCAGTCTCCCCCGGGGGGGCTCACCCTACGAGCAGTACTTC.

This clone came up once. The rearrangement links TRBV6-2 or TRBV6-3 to TRBJ1-1; D ambiguous. Germline V gene sequence: CDR1 MNHEY, CDR2 SVGEGT. The V end was cut by 3 bases, the J end by 6 bases, with 8 bases between. CDR3 length: 12 amino acids. In DNA, the CDR3 is TGTGCCAGCAGTTATGGGCAGTCTGAAGCTTTCTTT. Translated: CASSYGQSEAFF.

The rearrangement links TRBV11-2 to TRBJ2-1, with D perhaps TRBD1 (6 bases). The germline V and J ends were trimmed by 5 bases and 9 bases, with 14 bases remaining between them. CDR3 length equals 13 residues. Germline V gene lookup returns CDR1 SGHAT and CDR2 FQNNGV. The DNA for the CDR3 is TGTGCCAGCAGCCTTAACAGGGCAGCTGAGCAGTTCTTC. It encodes CASSLNRAAEQFF.